These T cell receptor beta chains were read from a single sample in a study of cytomegalovirus exposure and HLA in healthy donors. Data came from immunoSEQ multiplex PCR; TCRdb stores just in-frame clones and leaves some out. The sample shows tens of thousands of clones, roughly 92% of them seen only once. Sequencing used PBMCs. These TCRs come from a man in his late teens or twenties in good health and CMV-seropositive. The CDR3 runs from the conserved cysteine through the conserved F or W. The order of the fields is D gene, clone size, V gene, J gene, CDR3 length, CDR3 DNA, CDR3 protein. The D gene is left open where the match is weak. A row's size may be missing; if present it is once, few, many or a size class.

TRBD1	NA	TRBV27	TRBJ1-1	13	TGTGCCAGCAGCGAAAGACAGGGCACTGAAGCTTTCTTT	CASSERQGTEAFF
NA	NA	TRBV11-3	TRBJ2-3	15	TGTGCCAGCAGCCACTCAGCGGGTCCCACAGATACGCAGTATTTT	CASSHSAGPTDTQYF
TRBD1	NA	TRBV5-1	TRBJ1-4	15	TGCGCCAGCAGCTCCCAGGGGGCAACTAATGAAAAACTGTTTTTT	CASSSQGATNEKLFF
NA	NA	TRBV6-4	TRBJ2-3	16	TGTGCCAGCAGTGTGTCGCCCGCCCAGGGCACAGATACGCAGTATTTT	CASSVSPAQGTDTQYF
TRBD2	once	TRBV14	TRBJ2-1	15	TGTGCCAGCAGCCAAGTCCTAGCGGTAGACAATGAGCAGTTCTTC	CASSQVLAVDNEQFF
NA	NA	TRBV6-5	TRBJ1-5	14	TGTGCCAGCACCACGGGAGGGAGAAATCAGCCCCAGCATTTT	CASTTGGRNQPQHF
NA	NA	TRBV2	TRBJ2-3	15	TGTGCCAGCAGTGAAGGGGCGGGTTCGGCAGATACGCAGTATTTT	CASSEGAGSADTQYF
NA	NA	TRBV7-9	TRBJ2-5	17	TGTGCCAGCAGCTGGCCCGGAGTAACAGGGGGGGAAGAGACCCAGTACTTC	CASSWPGVTGGEETQYF
NA	NA	TRBV7-2	TRBJ2-7	13	TGTGCCAGCAGCTCCCTCGACAGCCACGAGCAGTACTTC	CASSSLDSHEQYF
NA	NA	TRBV27	TRBJ2-4	17	TGTGCCAGCAGTCCGGGGACTCATTTTATAGCCAAAAACATTCAGTACTTC	CASSPGTHFIAKNIQYF
NA	NA	TRBV27	TRBJ2-7	15	TGTGCCAGCAGTTTACGACCAGCCAGGTCCTACGAGCAGTACTTC	CASSLRPARSYEQYF
NA	NA	TRBV7-2	TRBJ1-5	15	TGTGCCAGCAGCTTTGAGGCAGGTAGTGGAGGGCCCCAGCATTTT	CASSFEAGSGGPQHF
TRBD1	NA	TRBV15	TRBJ1-1	12	TGTGCCACCAGCAGTGAAGGGGGCGTCCCCTTCTTT	CATSSEGGVPFF
TRBD1	NA	TRBV4-2	TRBJ1-5	15	TGTGCCAGCAGCCAAGGGACAGGGTCGGGACAGCCCCAGCATTTT	CASSQGTGSGQPQHF
NA	once	TRBV27	TRBJ2-1	13	TGTGCCAGCAGTTTGGAGGGGTTCAATGAGCAGTTCTTC	CASSLEGFNEQFF
NA	NA	TRBV28	TRBJ1-4	15	TGTGCCAGCAGTTCAACCCAGGGGCGTAAAGAAAAACTGTTTTTT	CASSSTQGRKEKLFF
TRBD1	NA	TRBV4-1	TRBJ2-5	18	TGCGCCAGCAGCCAAGAGGGACAGGGGCGGTTTTTAGGGGAGACCCAGTACTTC	CASSQEGQGRFLGETQYF
NA	NA	TRBV14	TRBJ2-3	13	TGTGCCAGCAGCCAGGCGGGGACAGATACGCAGTATTTT	CASSQAGTDTQYF
TRBD2	NA	TRBV27	TRBJ2-1	15	TGTGCCAGCAGACCCGGGACTAGCGGGAGTATAGGGCAGTTCTTC	CASRPGTSGSIGQFF
TRBD1	NA	TRBV6-5	TRBJ2-5	16	TGTGCCAGCAGTTACTCGAGGACAGGGGGCCAAGAGACCCAGTACTTC	CASSYSRTGGQETQYF